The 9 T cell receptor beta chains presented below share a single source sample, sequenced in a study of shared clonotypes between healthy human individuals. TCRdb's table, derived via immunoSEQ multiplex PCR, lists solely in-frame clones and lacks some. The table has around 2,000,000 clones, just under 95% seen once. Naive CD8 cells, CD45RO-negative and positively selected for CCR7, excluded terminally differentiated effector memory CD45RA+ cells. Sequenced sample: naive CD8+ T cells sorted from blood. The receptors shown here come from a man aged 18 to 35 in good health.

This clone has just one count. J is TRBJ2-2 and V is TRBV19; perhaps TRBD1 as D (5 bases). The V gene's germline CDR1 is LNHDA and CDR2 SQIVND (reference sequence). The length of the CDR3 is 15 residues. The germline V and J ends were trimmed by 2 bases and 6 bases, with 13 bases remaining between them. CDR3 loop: CASSISPPGSGELFF. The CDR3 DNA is TGTGCCAGTAGTATATCACCTCCAGGGTCCGGGGAGCTGTTTTTT. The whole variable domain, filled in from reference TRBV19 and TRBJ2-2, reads DGGITQSPKYLFRKEGQNVTLSCEQNLNHDAMYWYRQDPGQGLRLIYYSQIVNDFQKGDIAEGYSVSREKKESFPLTVTSAQKNPTAFYLCASSISPPGSGELFFGEGSRLTVL.

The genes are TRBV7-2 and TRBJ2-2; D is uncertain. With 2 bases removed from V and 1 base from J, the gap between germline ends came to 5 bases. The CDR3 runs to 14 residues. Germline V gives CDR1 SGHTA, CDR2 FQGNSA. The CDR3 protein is CASSLRWNTGELFF. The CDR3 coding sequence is TGTGCCAGCAGCTTACGGTGGAACACCGGGGAGCTGTTTTTT.

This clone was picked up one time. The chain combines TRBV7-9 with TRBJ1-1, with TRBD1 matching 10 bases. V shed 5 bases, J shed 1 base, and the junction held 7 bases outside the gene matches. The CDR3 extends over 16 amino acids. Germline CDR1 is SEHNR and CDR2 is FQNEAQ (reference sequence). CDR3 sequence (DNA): TGTGCCAGCAGCCCCGGACAGGGGGGGCGGAACACTGAAGCTTTCTTT. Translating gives CASSPGQGGRNTEAFF.

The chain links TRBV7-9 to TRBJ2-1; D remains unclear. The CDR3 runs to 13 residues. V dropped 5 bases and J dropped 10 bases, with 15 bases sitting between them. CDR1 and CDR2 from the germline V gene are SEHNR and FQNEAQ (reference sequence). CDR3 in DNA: TGTGCCAGCAGCCCCCTGGAAAACCAAGAGCAGTTCTTC. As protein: CASSPLENQEQFF.

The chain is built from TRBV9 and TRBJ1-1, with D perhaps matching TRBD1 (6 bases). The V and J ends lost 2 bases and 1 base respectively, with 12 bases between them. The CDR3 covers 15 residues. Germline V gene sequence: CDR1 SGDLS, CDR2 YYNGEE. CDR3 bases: TGTGCCAGCAGCGTTACAGGGACAAGGAACACTGAAGCTTTCTTT. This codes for CASSVTGTRNTEAFF.

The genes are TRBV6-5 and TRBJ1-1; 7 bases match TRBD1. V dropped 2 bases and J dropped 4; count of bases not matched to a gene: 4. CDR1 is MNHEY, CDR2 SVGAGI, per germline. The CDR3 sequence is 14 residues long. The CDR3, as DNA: TGTGCCAGCAGTTACCAGGGGGGCCTCACTGAAGCTTTCTTT. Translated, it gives CASSYQGGLTEAFF.

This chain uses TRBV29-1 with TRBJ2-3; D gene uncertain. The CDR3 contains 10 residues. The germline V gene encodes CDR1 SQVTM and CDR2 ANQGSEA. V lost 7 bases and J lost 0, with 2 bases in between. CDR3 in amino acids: CSGSTDTQYF. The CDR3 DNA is TGCAGCGGGAGCACAGATACGCAGTATTTT.

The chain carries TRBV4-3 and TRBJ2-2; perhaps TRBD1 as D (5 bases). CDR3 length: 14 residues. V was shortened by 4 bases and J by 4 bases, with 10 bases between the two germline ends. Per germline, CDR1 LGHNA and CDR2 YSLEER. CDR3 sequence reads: CASSRQYFTGELFF. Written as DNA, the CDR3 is TGCGCCAGCAGCCGACAGTACTTCACCGGGGAGCTGTTTTTT.

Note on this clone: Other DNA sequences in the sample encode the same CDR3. The CDR3 nucleotides read TGTGCCTGGAGCCCGGGTGGGGAAAAACTGTTTTTT. Translating it yields CAWSPGGEKLFF. The chain couples TRBV30 to TRBJ1-4; unclear D gene. Germline values: CDR1 GTSNPN, CDR2 SVGIG (reference sequence). This CDR3 comprises 12 residues. The V end lost 3 bases, the J end lost 8 bases, and 10 bases lay between the germline ends. Filled out from reference TRBV30 and TRBJ1-4, the complete variable domain reads SQTIHQWPATLVQPVGSPLSLECTVEGTSNPNLYWYRQAAGRGLQLLFYSVGIGQISSEVPQNLSASRPQDRQFILSSKKLLLSDSGFYLCAWSPGGEKLFFGSGTQLSVL.